This section outlines one T cell receptor beta chain sequence together with its context. Its antigen is unknown. From germline, CDR1 is MNHNY and CDR2 SVGAGI (reference sequence). Trimming removed 6 bases at V and 10 bases at J, with 17 bases between. This CDR3 spans 13 amino acids. This sample was taken from a study of T cell repertoires in ileal Crohn's disease. About the study: Operated complications were stricturing disease (approximately 60%) and penetrating disease (approximately 39%). Study-level points and caveats: Every patient over 26.8% clonality showed endoscopic recurrence. Sorted CD8 T cells held more high-frequency clones than CD4.

Clones were sequenced by immunoSEQ multiplex PCR, and TCRdb holds only the in-frame ones, with some missing. The data contain some 9,100 clones, 78% of them singletons. The time point was: neoterminal ileum biopsy at postoperative endoscopy, about 6 months after surgery. This TCR derives from an adult with Crohn's disease. The chain couples TRBV6-6 to TRBJ2-3, with D maybe TRBD1 (5 bases). Sequencing input: ileal tissue. CDR3 protein: CASSRDRSSAQYF. The CDR3 bases are TGTGCCAGCAGCCGAGACAGATCTAGTGCGCAGTATTTT.